This T cell receptor (beta chain) was sequenced in a study of blood T cell repertoires in COVID-19. Study summary: Whether acute or convalescent, the COVID-19 samples came from the United States, Italy and Spain. The analysed material was cDNA or gDNA that came from T cells, B-cell-depleted T cells, or PBMCs.

In Seattle, patients joined the study during active infection and were tracked longitudinally. V dropped 5 bases and J dropped 0; count of bases not matched to a gene: 5. The germline V gene has CDR1 MDHEN and CDR2 SYDVKM. The CDR3 is 15 amino acids. In the authors' methods: Reference gene primer amplification gave estimated nucleated cell counts. Sequenced by immunoSEQ multiplex PCR; TCRdb stores in-frame clones only, minus some. Clone size and the V and J calls come from that table; the DNA yielded D and trimming. Of about 170,000 clones listed, approximately 86% are singletons. The sample consisted of peripheral blood. This TCR came from a woman at least 80 years old with COVID-19, enrolled during active disease. J is TRBJ1-1 and V is TRBV28; 8 bases match TRBD1. CDR3 sequence reads: CASSDRTGMNTEAFF. CDR3 nucleotide sequence: TGTGCCAGCAGTGATCGGACAGGGATGAACACTGAAGCTTTCTTT.